Presented here are 3 T cell receptor beta chains from one specimen sequenced in a study of blood T cell repertoires in COVID-19. Produced via immunoSEQ multiplex PCR; TCRdb's table is partial and in-frame only. This table holds a few hundred thousand clones, roughly nine tenths found once. The sequenced sample was PBMCs or T cells enriched from blood (not recorded which). The origin of the receptors is a young woman in a cohort exposed to, infected with or recovered from COVID-19 (not recorded which).

The V gene is TRBV28, the J gene TRBJ2-5; D may be TRBD2 (6 bases). This CDR3 region has 13 residues. Trimming took off 4 bases at V and 4 bases at J, with 10 bases between the two ends. Looked up from germline, CDR1 is MDHEN and CDR2 is SYDVKM. In DNA form, the CDR3 reads TGTGCCAGCAGTTATGGGGGGAGAGAGACCCAGTACTTC. Encoded protein: CASSYGGRETQYF.

The chain has TRBV29-1 and TRBJ1-3; perhaps TRBD1 as D (6 bases). Germline loops: CDR1 SQVTM, CDR2 ANQGSEA. V lost 8 bases and J lost 4, with 18 bases in between. CDR3 length equals 14 residues. CDR3 DNA: TGCAGCACCCGACAGGCGGACGCAGGAAACACCATATATTTT. This gives the protein CSTRQADAGNTIYF.

J is TRBJ2-1 and V is TRBV30; possibly TRBD2 for D (6 bases). CDR3 size: 14 residues. Trimming pared 4 bases from V and 9 bases from J, leaving 19 bases between. CDR1 and CDR2 from the germline V gene are GTSNPN and SVGIG (reference sequence). CDR3 bases: TGTGCCTGGACGACGGGAGCGTTAACTGGTGAGCAGTTCTTC. The encoded protein is CAWTTGALTGEQFF.